The clone carrying this T cell receptor (beta chain) was seen repeatedly, ten times or more. This sample was taken from a study of Graves' ophthalmopathy and Graves' hyperthyroidism. Ophthalmopathy in the donors was of moderate-to-severe activity, with CAS ≥3, NOSPECS ≥4 and duration under 3 months. Thyroid ultrasound, orbital computed tomography, TRAb, serum thyroxine and clinical symptoms formed the basis of diagnosis. The germline V gene encodes CDR1 MNHNY and CDR2 SVGAGI (reference sequence). The CDR3 is made up of 22 amino acids. V dropped 4 bases and J dropped 6; count of bases not matched to a gene: 24. The authors amplified TCR beta CDR3 regions, and they did so from RNA transcripts for repertoire sequencing. An initial RT-PCR round employing HTBI primers preceded a second-round multiplex PCR. TCRdb independently ran MiXCR on the multiplex PCR reads; one entry per CDR3 protein. The data hold fewer than 350,000 distinct CDR3 sequences, with roughly 15% observed a single time.

The sample taken for sequencing was peripheral blood. The chain employs TRBV6-6 and TRBJ2-2, with TRBD2 matching over 12 bases. This TCR came from an adult man with Graves' ophthalmopathy. The CDR3 here is CASSSLNRLASGRASKSGELFF. The CDR3, as DNA: TGTGCCAGCAGTTCCCTAAACCGCCTTGCTAGCGGGAGGGCCTCTAAGTCCGGGGAGCTGTTTTTT.